This paragraph reports one T cell receptor (beta chain). No cognate antigen has been identified for it. The sample holds no much larger clone one base away, and base qualities are not on file. This sample was taken from a study of T cell changes during pregnancy in multiple sclerosis (dated by TCRdb to between 2017 and 2020). For the wider study: The study looked at changes in the T cell repertoire across pregnancy in women with multiple sclerosis.

V is cut back by 5 bases and J by 6 bases, with 13 bases in the junction unmatched. In the germline V gene (reference sequence), CDR1 corresponds to LNHDA and CDR2 to SQIVND. The CDR3 starts with the cysteine, ends with the phenylalanine, and has 17 residues. The retained sequence is limited to the CDR3, 51 bases, with the frame set at the first base. Receptors were amplified or captured by the immunoSEQ multiplex PCR assay. The table was pulled from immuneACCESS by TCRdb, which kept in-frame rearrangements only. Such tables lose some clones; where checked, under half of the loss comes from unresolved V genes, and the rest has no known cause. The sample records roughly 42,000 clones, 75% to 95% of which are singletons. The top ten hold approximately 0.5% of the sample.

The receptor's source is a female donor in good health, enrolled as a control in a pregnancy study. In this chain, TRBV19 is recombined with TRBJ1-2; 12 junctional bases match TRBD1. The sample in question was CD4+ T cells from peripheral blood mononuclear cells, obtained in the second trimester of pregnancy. The DNA sequence is TGTGCCAGTAGTCAGTCCGGGACAGGGGGCGGTGTGGATGGCTACACCTTC. Its translation is CASSQSGTGGGVDGYTF.